The rows below give T cell receptor beta chains drawn from one sample of a study of shared clonotypes between healthy human individuals. TCRdb's table, derived via immunoSEQ multiplex PCR, lists solely in-frame clones and lacks some. Of 800,000 to 950,000 clones listed, approximately 96% were seen once; the top ten hold less than 0.25%. The sample consisted of naive CD8+ T cells sorted from blood. These receptors originate from a man aged 25-45 years in good health. The CDR3 runs from the conserved cysteine through the conserved F or W. The D gene is left open where the match is weak. A row's size may be missing; if present it is once, few, many or a size class.

length	D	size	V	J	CDR3	DNA
11	-	once	TRBV29-1	TRBJ1-1	CSVVQVTEAFF	TGCAGCGTTGTACAGGTCACTGAAGCTTTCTTT
15	TRBD2	few	TRBV7-6	TRBJ2-3	CASSLLAGSTDTQYF	TGTGCCAGCAGTCTCCTAGCGGGGAGCACAGATACGCAGTATTTT
15	-	-	TRBV7-6	TRBJ2-1	CASSLGGGWDNEQFF	TGTGCCAGCAGCTTAGGGGGCGGGTGGGACAATGAGCAGTTCTTC
16	-	-	TRBV14	TRBJ2-1	CASSQVGGRGYNEQFF	TGTGCCAGCAGCCAAGTTGGAGGGAGAGGATACAATGAGCAGTTCTTC
14	-	-	TRBV7-9	TRBJ1-4	CASSRGGEYEKLFF	TGTGCCAGCAGCCGAGGAGGGGAATATGAAAAACTGTTTTTT
16	TRBD1	-	TRBV4-1	TRBJ2-5	CASSQAGTGSEETQYF	TGCGCCAGCAGCCAAGCCGGGACAGGGAGTGAAGAGACCCAGTACTTC
15	TRBD2	-	TRBV2	TRBJ2-3	CASSELAGGTDTQYF	TGTGCCAGCAGTGAATTAGCGGGAGGGACAGATACGCAGTATTTT
16	TRBD2	-	TRBV11-2	TRBJ2-3	CASSRAASGSTDTQYF	TGTGCCAGCAGCCGGGCGGCTAGCGGTAGCACAGATACGCAGTATTTT
15	TRBD1	-	TRBV5-4	TRBJ2-7	CASSLPGQGYYEQYF	TGTGCCAGCAGCTTACCGGGACAGGGTTATTACGAGCAGTACTTC
16	TRBD1	-	TRBV28	TRBJ1-5	CASSLRTGPTGWPQHF	TGTGCCAGCAGTCTCCGGACAGGGCCCACTGGGTGGCCCCAGCATTTT
16	TRBD1	-	TRBV28	TRBJ1-5	CASSLGTGLSNQPQHF	TGTGCCAGCAGCCTCGGGACAGGACTTAGCAATCAGCCCCAGCATTTT
16	-	-	TRBV4-3	TRBJ1-1	CASSQGSASVNTEAFF	TGCGCCAGCAGCCAAGGTTCTGCATCGGTGAACACTGAAGCTTTCTTT
17	-	-	TRBV10-3	TRBJ2-2	CAISSLASTLNTGELFF	TGTGCCATCAGCTCGCTAGCTTCCACCCTTAACACCGGGGAGCTGTTTTTT
16	TRBD1	-	TRBV19	TRBJ1-5	CASTGQGSFGGQPQHF	TGTGCCAGTACGGGACAGGGTAGTTTTGGAGGTCAGCCCCAGCATTTT
13	-	-	TRBV11-2	TRBJ2-7	CASSLGAGWEQYF	TGTGCCAGCAGCTTAGGAGCAGGGTGGGAGCAGTACTTC
14	-	few	TRBV9	TRBJ2-7	CASSATGRRSEQYF	TGTGCCAGCAGCGCCACTGGACGGCGGAGCGAGCAGTACTTC
14	-	-	TRBV9	TRBJ1-2	CASSPVIGGSSYTF	TGTGCCAGCAGCCCCGTGATAGGGGGGTCGAGCTACACCTTC
13	-	-	TRBV5-8	TRBJ1-2	CASRDRDNMAYTF	TGTGCCAGCCGGGACCGGGACAACATGGCCTACACCTTC
13	-	-	TRBV7-2	TRBJ2-2	CASRLVYTGELFF	TGTGCCAGCAGATTAGTATACACCGGGGAGCTGTTTTTT